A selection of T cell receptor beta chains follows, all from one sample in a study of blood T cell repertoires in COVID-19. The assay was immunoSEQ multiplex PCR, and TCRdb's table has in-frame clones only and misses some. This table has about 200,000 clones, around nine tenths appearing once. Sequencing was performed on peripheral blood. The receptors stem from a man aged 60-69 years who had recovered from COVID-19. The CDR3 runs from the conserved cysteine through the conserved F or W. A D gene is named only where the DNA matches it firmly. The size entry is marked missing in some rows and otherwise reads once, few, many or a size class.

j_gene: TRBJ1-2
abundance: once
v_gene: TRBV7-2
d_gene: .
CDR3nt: TGTGCCAGCAGCTTAGATCCCGACAGATCTTATGGCTACACCTTC
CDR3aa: CASSLDPDRSYGYTF

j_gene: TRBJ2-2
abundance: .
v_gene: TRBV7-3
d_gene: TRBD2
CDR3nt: TGTGCCAGCAGCAATGTAGCGGGAGGAGCCACCGGGGAGCTGTTTTTT
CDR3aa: CASSNVAGGATGELFF

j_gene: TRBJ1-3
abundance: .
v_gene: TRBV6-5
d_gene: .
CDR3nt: TGTGCCAGCGGGGAGGACACTGGAAACACCATATATTTT
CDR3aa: CASGEDTGNTIYF

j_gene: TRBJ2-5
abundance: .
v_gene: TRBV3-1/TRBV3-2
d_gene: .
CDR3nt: TGTGCCAGCAGCCAAGTTAGGACAGTGGCCGGGACCCAGTACTTC
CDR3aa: CASSQVRTVAGTQYF

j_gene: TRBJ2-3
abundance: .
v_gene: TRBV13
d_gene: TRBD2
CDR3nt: TGTGCCCGCCGATCCCAGATTCAGACAGCGGGAGATTTGTCAGATACGCAGTATTTT
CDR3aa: CARRSQIQTAGDLSDTQYF

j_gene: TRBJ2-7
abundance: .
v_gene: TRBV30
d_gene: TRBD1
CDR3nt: TGTGCCTGGAGACCGGGACAGGGGGCCTACGAGCAGTACTTC
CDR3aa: CAWRPGQGAYEQYF

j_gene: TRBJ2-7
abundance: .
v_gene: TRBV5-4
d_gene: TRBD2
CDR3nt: TGTGCCAGCAAACGAGGGACTAGCGGGAGATCGTCCTACGAGCAGTACTTC
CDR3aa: CASKRGTSGRSSYEQYF

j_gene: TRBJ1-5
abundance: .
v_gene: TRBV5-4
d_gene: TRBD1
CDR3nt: TGTGCCAGCAGCCAGGGGGGAGGCCAGAATAGCAATCAGCCCCAGCATTTT
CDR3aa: CASSQGGGQNSNQPQHF

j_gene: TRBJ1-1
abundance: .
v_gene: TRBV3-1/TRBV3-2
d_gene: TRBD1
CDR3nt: TGTGCCAGCAGCCCCAGGACAGGCTTTTCCGGTGAAGCTTTCTTT
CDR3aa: CASSPRTGFSGEAFF

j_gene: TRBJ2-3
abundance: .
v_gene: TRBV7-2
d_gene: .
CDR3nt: TGTGCCAGCACCTTAGTGGCGGGGGCCAACACAGATACGCAGTATTTT
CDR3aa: CASTLVAGANTDTQYF

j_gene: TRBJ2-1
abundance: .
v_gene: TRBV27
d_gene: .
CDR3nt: TGTGCCAGCAGCCTAGGAGGGCCCCGGTGGGAGCAGTTCTTC
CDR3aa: CASSLGGPRWEQFF